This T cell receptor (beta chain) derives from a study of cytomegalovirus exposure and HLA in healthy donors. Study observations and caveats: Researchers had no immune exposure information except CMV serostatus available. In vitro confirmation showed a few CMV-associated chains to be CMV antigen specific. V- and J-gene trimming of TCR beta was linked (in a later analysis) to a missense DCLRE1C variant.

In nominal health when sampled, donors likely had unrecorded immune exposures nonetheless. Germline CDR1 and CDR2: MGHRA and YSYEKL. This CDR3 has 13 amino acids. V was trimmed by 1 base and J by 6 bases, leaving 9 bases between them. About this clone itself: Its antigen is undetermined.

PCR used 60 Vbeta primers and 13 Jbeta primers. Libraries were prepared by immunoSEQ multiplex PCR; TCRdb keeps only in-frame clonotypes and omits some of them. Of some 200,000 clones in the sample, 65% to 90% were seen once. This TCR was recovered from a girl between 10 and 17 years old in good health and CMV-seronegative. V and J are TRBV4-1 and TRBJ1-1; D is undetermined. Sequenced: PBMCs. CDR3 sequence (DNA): TGCGCCAGCAGCCAAGTCGGACTGGCTGAAGCTTTCTTT. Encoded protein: CASSQVGLAEAFF.